The T cell receptor beta chain under discussion was sequenced for a study of cytomegalovirus exposure and HLA in healthy donors. As for the study in general: Previous work identified 100 million or so unique TCR beta sequences from around 200 million T cells.

As for this clone: Its antigen is currently unknown.

The CDR3 runs 14 residues. The germline V gene has CDR1 MNHEY and CDR2 SMNVEV (reference sequence). The V end was cut by 3 bases, the J end by 1 base, with 9 bases between. Regarding the study as a whole: The classifier was said to identify cytomegalovirus status with high specificity and sensitivity. The productive fraction for most TCR beta V segments was about 87% or about 30% in an earlier analysis.

The PCR made use of 60 Vbeta and 13 Jbeta primers. The method was immunoSEQ multiplex PCR; TCRdb's version includes in-frame clones alone and lacks a portion of them. This sample has more than 95,000 clones; over 75% occur once, and the top ten carry 6.9%. The chain employs TRBV27 and TRBJ1-1, with D maybe TRBD1 (6 bases). Material: PBMCs. The origin of this receptor is a man aged 25-45 years in good health and CMV-seropositive. CDR3 DNA: TGTGCCAGCAGTTTCGGGACACGGAACACTGAAGCTTTCTTT. This translates into CASSFGTRNTEAFF.